Sequencing of this T cell receptor beta chain was carried out in a study of Siglec-9 on CD8 T cells in melanoma. General observations from the study: An effector memory CD8+ subset marked by Siglec-9 reportedly appeared to gather in melanoma.

The CDR3 spans 15 residues. CDR1 and CDR2 from the germline V gene are KGHSH and LQKENI. Deletions cut 2 bases from V and 3 bases from J, with 10 bases between. About this clone itself: Its target is unknown.

Assay used: immunoSEQ multiplex PCR; TCRdb lists only in-frame clones, some missing. Of 25,000 to 35,000 clones in the sample, roughly 80% were seen once. The chain combines TRBV18 with TRBJ2-2; either TRBD1 or TRBD2 may supply D (5 bases each). The sample was Siglec-9- CD8+ T cells sorted from blood. The clonotype was recovered from a human donor in good health. The CDR3 loop is CASSPGAEDTGELFF. The CDR3 region has the DNA TGTGCCAGCTCACCAGGGGCGGAGGACACCGGGGAGCTGTTTTTT.